This paragraph covers one T cell receptor beta chain sequence. The antigen is not known. The data originate from a study of response to subunit inactivated influenza vaccine. MiXCR was run by TCRdb on the RT-PCR reads, yielding one entry per CDR3 protein. This sample has hundreds of thousands of distinct CDR3 sequences, with about 10% found just once. Study-wide points: Authors suggested few new T cells are recruited by each seasonal influenza vaccination.

These data also featured in a second study, about T cells expressing NK-cell markers. According to that study: The authors generated TCR beta cDNA through 5'RACE template switching with UMIs.

The sequence was collected from a man aged 50-59 years who received an inactivated influenza vaccine. Sequencing was performed on PBMCs from blood, taken on the day of vaccination.

Here the CDR3 reads CSARRGGENTEAFF. The CDR3, as DNA: TGCAGTGCTAGGAGGGGGGGGGAGAACACTGAAGCTTTCTTT. The chain joins TRBV20-1 to TRBJ1-1; TRBD1 might be the D (6 bases). This CDR3 is built from 14 residues. Trimming removed 3 bases at V and 1 base at J, with 12 bases between. The germline V gene encodes CDR1 DFQATT and CDR2 SNEGSKA (reference sequence).